Shown below are 22 T cell receptor beta chains from a single sample sequenced in a study of radiotherapy plus CTLA-4 blockade in lung cancer. Profiled with immunoSEQ multiplex PCR; TCRdb holds only in-frame clones, not every one. The sample consists of some 110,000 clones, approximately 90% of them appearing once. The sample consisted of peripheral blood, taken from a patient treated with radiotherapy plus ipilimumab. The receptors derive from a human donor with non-small cell lung cancer that progressed on radiotherapy plus ipilimumab.

The rearrangement joins TRBV7-6 to TRBJ2-5, with no clear D. V lost 5 bases to trimming and J lost 5 bases, with 15 bases between them. Germline CDR1 reads SGHVS; CDR2 reads FNYEAQ. This CDR3 has 14 residues. The CDR3 sequence is CASSKGPSPETQYF. As DNA, the CDR3 is TGTGCCAGCAGCAAAGGTCCGAGCCCGGAGACCCAGTACTTC.

This clone was picked up one time. The chain is built from TRBV7-9 and TRBJ2-2, with 8 bases aligning to TRBD1. V was clipped by 2 bases and J by 6 bases; unmatched bases: 8. The CDR3 spans 16 residues. The germline gives CDR1 SEHNR, CDR2 FQNEAQ (reference sequence). The chain's CDR3 is CASSLPTSGGPGELFF. CDR3 sequence (DNA): TGTGCCAGCAGCTTACCCACGTCAGGGGGCCCCGGGGAGCTGTTTTTT.

As regards this clone: Sequence at one end of the junction differs from germline and may be a read error. The rearrangement uses TRBV2 and TRBJ2-3, with D perhaps matching TRBD1 or TRBD2 (6 bases each). This CDR3 is built from 15 residues. Germline V CDR1 and CDR2: SNHLY, FYNNEI. The CDR3 sequence is CASSEGGIGTDTQYF. CDR3 DNA sequence: TGTGCCAGCAGCGAAGGGGGGATCGGCACAGATACGCAGTATTTT.

This rearrangement joins TRBV25-1 to TRBJ1-2; no definite D call. Germline V gene lookup returns CDR1 MGHDK and CDR2 SYGVNS. CDR3 length equals 16 residues. The V end was cut by 8 bases, the J end by 3 bases, with 22 bases between. The CDR3 coding sequence is TGTGCCAGCTCAACCACGGACCCTTTAGTCGACTATGGCTACACCTTC. Its protein is CASSTTDPLVDYGYTF.

The chain has TRBV2 and TRBJ2-1; D unresolved. In germline, CDR1 is SNHLY, CDR2 FYNNEI. The CDR3 runs 12 residues. V lost 6 bases and J lost 12, with 15 bases in between. Here the CDR3 DNA reads TGTGCCAGCAGCTCCGGGTCCCCGGGGCAGTTCTTC. It translates to CASSSGSPGQFF.

The gene calls are TRBV27 and TRBJ2-7, with TRBD1 matching 9 bases. The CDR3 sequence is 14 residues long. Per the germline V gene, CDR1 is MNHEY and CDR2 is SMNVEV (reference sequence). Losses at the gene ends were 4 bases for V and 4 bases for J; bases not matched to a gene: 5. The CDR3 DNA follows: TGTGCCAGCAGTTGGGGACAGGGCGGGTACGAGCAGTACTTC. It encodes CASSWGQGGYEQYF.

Here the CDR3 DNA reads TGCGCCAGCAGCTTGGCCGGGACCTTCCCGTATGGCTACACCTTC. It codes for CASSLAGTFPYGYTF. This chain links TRBV5-1 with TRBJ1-2, with D perhaps matching TRBD1 (5 bases). The length of the CDR3 is 15 residues. Looked up from germline, CDR1 is SGHRS and CDR2 is YFSETQ. With 0 bases removed from V and 5 bases from J, the gap between germline ends came to 14 bases.

A single count supports this clone. This rearrangement joins TRBV9 to TRBJ2-7, with D perhaps matching TRBD1 or TRBD2 (6 bases each). The V end was cut by 4 bases, the J end by 3 bases, with 17 bases between. Per germline, CDR1 SGDLS and CDR2 YYNGEE. The CDR3 consists of 15 residues. CDR3 region: CASSSNLGGHYEQYF. As DNA, the CDR3 is TGTGCCAGCAGCTCGAACCTAGGGGGGCACTACGAGCAGTACTTC.

This rearrangement joins TRBV10-3 to TRBJ1-2; no clear D. V lost 3 bases and J lost 2, with 10 bases in between. Germline-derived CDR1 and CDR2 are ENHRY and SYGVKD. The CDR3 is 14 amino acids. The CDR3, as DNA: TGTGCCATCAGTGAACCCGACACAAACTATGGCTACACCTTC. Protein sequence: CAISEPDTNYGYTF.

The DNA for the CDR3 is TGTGCCAGCAGTCGACAGGGCCGACCTTCTGGAAACACCATATATTTT. Its translation is CASSRQGRPSGNTIYF. The V gene is TRBV2, the J gene TRBJ1-3; TRBD1 agrees at 7 bases. The germline CDR1 and CDR2 sequences are SNHLY and FYNNEI. The V segment lost 5 bases and the J segment 1 base; nucleotides outside the gene matches: 8. There are 16 residues in the CDR3.

The V and J genes are TRBV4-1 and TRBJ2-5; D ambiguous. The CDR3 runs to 14 residues. Germline CDR1 MGHRA, CDR2 YSYEKL. V was trimmed by 4 bases and J by 5 bases, leaving 14 bases between them. The CDR3 bases are TGCGCCAGCAGCCTGAAATCTACGAGGGAGACCCAGTACTTC. Its translation: CASSLKSTRETQYF.

The chain combines TRBV5-5 with TRBJ2-7, with D possibly matching TRBD2 (5 bases). Trimming pared 4 bases from V and 6 bases from J, leaving 20 bases between. The CDR3 is made up of 15 amino acids. Germline V CDR1 and CDR2: SGHKS, YYEKEE (reference sequence). CDR3 sequence: CASSPEVHTQLEQYF. CDR3 coding DNA: TGTGCCAGCAGCCCGGAGGTCCACACGCAGCTCGAGCAGTACTTC.

The rearrangement uses TRBV30 and TRBJ2-5, with TRBD2 matching over 8 bases. Trimming removed 7 bases from V and 5 bases from J; junction bases left unmatched: 18. This CDR3 comprises 16 residues. Looked up from germline, CDR1 is GTSNPN and CDR2 is SVGIG (reference sequence). Here the CDR3 DNA reads TGTGCCTCATCCTCCGGGGGGGGCGTCGGGATGGAGACCCAGTACTTC. Translated: CASSSGGGVGMETQYF.

J is TRBJ2-7 and V is TRBV5-1, with 10 bases that match TRBD2. This CDR3 comprises 17 residues. Per the germline V gene, CDR1 is SGHRS and CDR2 is YFSETQ. V lost 1 base, J lost 2 bases, and 9 bases stayed unmatched. The chain's CDR3 is CASSLWPPSGRAYEQYF. The CDR3 DNA follows: TGCGCCAGCAGCTTGTGGCCTCCGAGCGGGAGGGCCTACGAGCAGTACTTC.

J is TRBJ2-7 and V is TRBV7-2, with unresolved D. V lost 6 bases and J 1 base, leaving 13 bases between the germline ends. Per germline, CDR1 SGHTA and CDR2 FQGNSA. The CDR3 runs to 14 residues. This chain's CDR3 is CASSFLSPSYEQYF. The CDR3 nucleotides are TGTGCCAGCAGTTTCTTGTCGCCTTCCTACGAGCAGTACTTC.

In its sample, this clone was seen a few times. The rearrangement uses TRBV6-6 and TRBJ1-1; 7 bases align to TRBD1. The ends lost 6 bases at V and 7 bases at J; junction bases unmatched: 5. The CDR3 runs 12 residues. In germline, CDR1 is MNHNY, CDR2 SVGAGI (reference sequence). The CDR3 reads CASSLDRVEAFF. The CDR3 coding sequence is TGTGCCAGCAGCCTCGACAGGGTTGAAGCTTTCTTT.

This chain joins TRBV2 and TRBJ2-2; D call uncertain. Trimming took 0 bases from V and 8 from J, leaving 7 bases between them. This CDR3 contains 13 residues. The germline CDR1 and CDR2 sequences are SNHLY and FYNNEI. CDR3 DNA: TGTGCCAGCAGTGAAGCTCAGGAAGGGGAGCTGTTTTTT. Translated, it gives CASSEAQEGELFF. The full variable domain, with the rest looked up from reference TRBV2 and TRBJ2-2, is EPEVTQTPSHQVTQMGQEVILRCVPISNHLYFYWYRQILGQKVEFLVSFYNNEISEKSEIFDDQFSVERPDGSNFTLKIRSTKLEDSAMYFCASSEAQEGELFFGEGSRLTVL.

The J gene is TRBJ1-1, the V gene TRBV7-9; D may be TRBD1 (5 bases). V dropped 5 bases and J dropped 3 bases, with 16 bases sitting between them. The CDR3 sequence is 15 residues long. CDR1 and CDR2 (germline): SEHNR, FQNEAQ (reference sequence). In nucleotides, the CDR3 is TGTGCCAGCAGCCCCCACTCGATCAGGGACACTGAAGCTTTCTTT. Translated: CASSPHSIRDTEAFF.

The rearrangement links TRBV5-8 to TRBJ2-5; TRBD2 matches at 14 bases. This CDR3 has 15 amino acids. The germline V gene has CDR1 SGHTS and CDR2 YDEGEE. Trimming at V came to 7 bases and at J to 7 bases, leaving 9 bases not matched to a gene. The CDR3 bases are TGTGCCAGCGGACTAGCGGGAGGCTTAGCGGGGACCCAGTACTTC. This codes for CASGLAGGLAGTQYF.

The V gene is TRBV2, the J gene TRBJ2-1, with a weak D call TRBD2 (6 bases). The V end was cut by 6 bases, the J end by 10 bases, with 13 bases between. The germline V gene encodes CDR1 SNHLY and CDR2 FYNNEI. The CDR3 spans 12 residues. The CDR3 DNA reads as TGTGCCAGCAGCCAACTAGCTGCGGAGCAGTTCTTC. The encoded protein is CASSQLAAEQFF.

The chain employs TRBV27 and TRBJ2-1; 12 positions agree with TRBD2. The J segment lost 10 bases and the V segment lost 6 bases, leaving 13 bases of the junction unmatched. Germline loops: CDR1 MNHEY, CDR2 SMNVEV (reference sequence). CDR3 length equals 16 residues. CDR3 in DNA: TGTGCCAGCAGGACCAGCGGGACTAGCGGGTCTAGGGAGCAGTTCTTC. Amino acid sequence: CASRTSGTSGSREQFF.

The gene calls are TRBV6-6 and TRBJ2-1; D remains ambiguous. Per germline, CDR1 MNHNY and CDR2 SVGAGI (reference sequence). The V gene lost 10 bases and the J gene lost 2 bases, with 18 bases spanning the gap. The CDR3 is made up of 15 amino acids. CDR3 in amino acids: CATNQGVIAYNEQFF. In DNA form, the CDR3 reads TGTGCCACCAACCAAGGCGTGATCGCCTACAATGAGCAGTTCTTC.